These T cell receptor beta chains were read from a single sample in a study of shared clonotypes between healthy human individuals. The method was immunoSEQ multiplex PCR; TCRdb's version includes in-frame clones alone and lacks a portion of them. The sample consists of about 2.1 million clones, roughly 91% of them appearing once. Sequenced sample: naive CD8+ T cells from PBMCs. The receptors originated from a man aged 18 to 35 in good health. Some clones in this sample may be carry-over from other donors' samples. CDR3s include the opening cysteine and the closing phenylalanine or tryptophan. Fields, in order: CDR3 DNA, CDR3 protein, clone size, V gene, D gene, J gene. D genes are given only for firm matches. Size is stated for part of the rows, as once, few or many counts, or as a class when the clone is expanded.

cdr3_nt: TGTGCCAGCAGCCCCCACGGACAGGGTAGCTCCTACGAGCAGTACTTC
cdr3_aa: CASSPHGQGSSYEQYF
clone_size: .
v_call: TRBV4-2
d_call: TRBD1
j_call: TRBJ2-7

cdr3_nt: TGTGCCAGCAGGCTTAGAGGGGAAGCCTACAATGAGCAGTTCTTC
cdr3_aa: CASRLRGEAYNEQFF
clone_size: .
v_call: TRBV6-5
d_call: .
j_call: TRBJ2-1

cdr3_nt: TGTGCCAGCAGCCGACAACTAGAGCAAGAGACCCAGTACTTC
cdr3_aa: CASSRQLEQETQYF
clone_size: .
v_call: TRBV7-9
d_call: .
j_call: TRBJ2-5

cdr3_nt: TGTGCCAGCAGCCAATCATTACAGGGGAACACCGGGGAGCTGTTTTTT
cdr3_aa: CASSQSLQGNTGELFF
clone_size: .
v_call: TRBV7-9
d_call: .
j_call: TRBJ2-2

cdr3_nt: TGTGCTAGTGGTTTGGGTGGGACCCGCACAGATACGCAGTATTTT
cdr3_aa: CASGLGGTRTDTQYF
clone_size: .
v_call: TRBV12-5
d_call: .
j_call: TRBJ2-3

cdr3_nt: TGTGCCAGCAGTTGGTTGCGGGGGAAATTCGACGAGCAGTACTTC
cdr3_aa: CASSWLRGKFDEQYF
clone_size: .
v_call: TRBV28
d_call: TRBD2
j_call: TRBJ2-7

cdr3_nt: TGTGCCAGCAGTGAGTGGAGGAGAGATACGCAGTATTTT
cdr3_aa: CASSEWRRDTQYF
clone_size: .
v_call: TRBV2
d_call: .
j_call: TRBJ2-3

cdr3_nt: TGTGCCAGCAGTTTACTCGCATACGTTGACCGCTCCTACAATGAGCAGTTCTTC
cdr3_aa: CASSLLAYVDRSYNEQFF
clone_size: .
v_call: TRBV27
d_call: .
j_call: TRBJ2-1

cdr3_nt: TGTGCCAGCAGCCAAGACAGGGAGAATGAGCAGTTCTTC
cdr3_aa: CASSQDRENEQFF
clone_size: .
v_call: TRBV4-2
d_call: .
j_call: TRBJ2-1

cdr3_nt: TGTGCCAGCAGCACGGCCCCAGGGAAGCCCCAGCATTTT
cdr3_aa: CASSTAPGKPQHF
clone_size: .
v_call: TRBV11-2
d_call: .
j_call: TRBJ1-5

cdr3_nt: TGTGCCAGCAGCTTAGTGGGGGTAGGGGGCACAGATACGCAGTATTTT
cdr3_aa: CASSLVGVGGTDTQYF
clone_size: .
v_call: TRBV7-3
d_call: .
j_call: TRBJ2-3

cdr3_nt: TGTGCCAGCAGCTCGAACATGGTTGAAGCTTTCTTT
cdr3_aa: CASSSNMVEAFF
clone_size: .
v_call: TRBV11-2
d_call: .
j_call: TRBJ1-1

cdr3_nt: TGTGCCAGCAGCGTAACGAGGGCGGGCACAGATACGCAGTATTTT
cdr3_aa: CASSVTRAGTDTQYF
clone_size: .
v_call: TRBV9
d_call: .
j_call: TRBJ2-3

cdr3_nt: TGTGCCAGCAGTTCAATAGCGGGAGTCGAGACCCAGTACTTC
cdr3_aa: CASSSIAGVETQYF
clone_size: .
v_call: TRBV27
d_call: TRBD2
j_call: TRBJ2-5

cdr3_nt: TGCAGCGTTGCTTGGACAGGGGAAATCTACGAGCAGTACTTC
cdr3_aa: CSVAWTGEIYEQYF
clone_size: .
v_call: TRBV29-1
d_call: TRBD1
j_call: TRBJ2-7

cdr3_nt: TGTGCCAGCAGGCAGGGATTAGGGACGAACACTGAAGCTTTCTTT
cdr3_aa: CASRQGLGTNTEAFF
clone_size: few
v_call: TRBV4-2
d_call: .
j_call: TRBJ1-1

cdr3_nt: TGCGCCAGCAGTGAATTGGAGCGTAGGGGAGCCTACGAGCAGTACTTC
cdr3_aa: CASSELERRGAYEQYF
clone_size: .
v_call: TRBV10-1
d_call: .
j_call: TRBJ2-7

cdr3_nt: TGCAGCGCCCTCTCCTACGAGCAGTACTTC
cdr3_aa: CSALSYEQYF
clone_size: .
v_call: TRBV29-1
d_call: .
j_call: TRBJ2-7

cdr3_nt: TGTGCCAGCAGTTTATCGGCTAAAAGGGAGACCCAGTACTTC
cdr3_aa: CASSLSAKRETQYF
clone_size: .
v_call: TRBV27
d_call: .
j_call: TRBJ2-5

cdr3_nt: TGTGCCAGCAGTGAATGGGGGACAGGGGGTGGTCGGGATGAGCAGTTCTTC
cdr3_aa: CASSEWGTGGGRDEQFF
clone_size: .
v_call: TRBV25-1
d_call: TRBD1
j_call: TRBJ2-1

cdr3_nt: TGCGCCAGCAGCCAGACACAGGGGGTCCTAGGTGGCTACACCTTC
cdr3_aa: CASSQTQGVLGGYTF
clone_size: .
v_call: TRBV4-1
d_call: TRBD1
j_call: TRBJ1-2

cdr3_nt: TGTGCCAGCAGTGTGGACAGCTTAAGGGAGCTGTTTTTT
cdr3_aa: CASSVDSLRELFF
clone_size: .
v_call: TRBV6-1
d_call: .
j_call: TRBJ2-2

cdr3_nt: TGCGCCAGCAGCCAAGATCCCAGCGGATCATCCTACAATGAGCAGTTCTTC
cdr3_aa: CASSQDPSGSSYNEQFF
clone_size: .
v_call: TRBV4-3
d_call: .
j_call: TRBJ2-1

cdr3_nt: TGTGCCATCAGGAGCAGGGACGGCCACGAGCAGTACTTC
cdr3_aa: CAIRSRDGHEQYF
clone_size: .
v_call: TRBV10-3
d_call: .
j_call: TRBJ2-7

cdr3_nt: TGTGCCAGCAGTTCACTAGCGGGTCCATCCTACAATGAGCAGTTCTTC
cdr3_aa: CASSSLAGPSYNEQFF
clone_size: .
v_call: TRBV7-8
d_call: TRBD2
j_call: TRBJ2-1

cdr3_nt: TGTGCCAGCAGTCTCACTAGTAATGAGCAGTTCTTC
cdr3_aa: CASSLTSNEQFF
clone_size: .
v_call: TRBV27
d_call: .
j_call: TRBJ2-1

cdr3_nt: TGTGCCAGCAGTCCGCGGACTAGCGTGGGTCTGCACGAGCAGTACTTC
cdr3_aa: CASSPRTSVGLHEQYF
clone_size: .
v_call: TRBV27
d_call: TRBD2
j_call: TRBJ2-7

cdr3_nt: TGTGCCAGCAGCTCTGGGACAGGGAGGTTGAACACTGAAGCTTTCTTT
cdr3_aa: CASSSGTGRLNTEAFF
clone_size: .
v_call: TRBV7-9
d_call: TRBD1
j_call: TRBJ1-1

cdr3_nt: TGTGCCACCAGCGGGAGGGTCGATTTCGAGCAGTTCTTC
cdr3_aa: CATSGRVDFEQFF
clone_size: .
v_call: TRBV15
d_call: TRBD2
j_call: TRBJ2-1

cdr3_nt: TGTGCCAGCAGTTCGGCCCCAGGGGAATCCACAGATACGCAGTATTTT
cdr3_aa: CASSSAPGESTDTQYF
clone_size: .
v_call: TRBV28
d_call: .
j_call: TRBJ2-3

cdr3_nt: TGTGCCAGCAGTGAAGGGGTAGGGAGCACAGATACGCAGTATTTT
cdr3_aa: CASSEGVGSTDTQYF
clone_size: once
v_call: TRBV2
d_call: .
j_call: TRBJ2-3

cdr3_nt: TGTGCCAGTAGTCGAAACGTACTAGGGGACTACGAGCAGTACTTC
cdr3_aa: CASSRNVLGDYEQYF
clone_size: .
v_call: TRBV19
d_call: .
j_call: TRBJ2-7

cdr3_nt: TGTGCCAGCAGCTTGGACCGGCTCGGGGAGCTGTTTTTT
cdr3_aa: CASSLDRLGELFF
clone_size: .
v_call: TRBV5-8
d_call: .
j_call: TRBJ2-2

cdr3_nt: TGTGCCAGCAGTATTTACAGGGGGACCGGGGAGCTGTTTTTT
cdr3_aa: CASSIYRGTGELFF
clone_size: .
v_call: TRBV6-6
d_call: TRBD1
j_call: TRBJ2-2

cdr3_nt: TGTGCCAGTAGTCTCCTGGGCGGGCAGAACTATGGCTACACCTTC
cdr3_aa: CASSLLGGQNYGYTF
clone_size: .
v_call: TRBV19
d_call: .
j_call: TRBJ1-2

cdr3_nt: TGTGCCAGCAGCAGGACAGGGTTCGATGAGCAGTTCTTC
cdr3_aa: CASSRTGFDEQFF
clone_size: .
v_call: TRBV27
d_call: TRBD1
j_call: TRBJ2-1

cdr3_nt: TGTGCCATCAGTGAAAATGGTGATGAGCAGTTCTTC
cdr3_aa: CAISENGDEQFF
clone_size: once
v_call: TRBV10-3
d_call: .
j_call: TRBJ2-1